The present T cell receptor beta chain was sequenced within a study of identical twins. In its sample, this clonotype was seen a few times. An end of the junction differs from the germline gene, which may be a read error. A single record per CDR3 protein comes from TCRdb applying MiXCR to the 5' RACE reads. This table has roughly 250,000 distinct CDR3 sequences, over 12% appearing once. Material: memory (CD45RO+) T cells sorted from blood. The TCR was taken from a young woman in good health.

CDR3 bases: TGCAGCGCTAGTGGGGCTAACTATGGCTACACCTTC. Protein: CSASGANYGYTF. The gene calls are TRBV20-1 and TRBJ1-2; D uncertain. This CDR3 is built from 12 residues. Germline CDR1 DFQATT, CDR2 SNEGSKA (reference sequence).